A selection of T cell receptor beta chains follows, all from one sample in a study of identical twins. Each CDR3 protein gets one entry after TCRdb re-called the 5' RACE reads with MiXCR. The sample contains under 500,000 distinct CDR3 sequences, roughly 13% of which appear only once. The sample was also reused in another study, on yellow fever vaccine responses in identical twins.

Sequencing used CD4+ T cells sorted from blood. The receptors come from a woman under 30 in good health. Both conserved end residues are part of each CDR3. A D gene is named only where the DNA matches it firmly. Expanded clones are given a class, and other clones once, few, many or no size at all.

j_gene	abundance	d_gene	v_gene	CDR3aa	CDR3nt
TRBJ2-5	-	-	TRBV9	CASSVDPTQETQYF	TGTGCCAGCAGCGTAGACCCTACGCAAGAGACCCAGTACTTC
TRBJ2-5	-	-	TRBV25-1	CASSERGAGRKQETQYF	TGTGCCAGCAGTGAAAGGGGGGCAGGGAGGAAGCAAGAGACCCAGTACTTC
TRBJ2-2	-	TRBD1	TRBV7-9	CASKDRGRAGELFF	TGTGCCAGCAAGGACAGGGGAAGGGCCGGGGAGCTGTTTTTT
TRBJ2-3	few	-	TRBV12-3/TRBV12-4	CAINSVTDTQYF	TGTGCCATCAATTCCGTTACAGATACGCAGTATTTT
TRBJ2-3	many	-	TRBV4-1	CASSQEGPPTSDTQYF	TGCGCCAGCAGCCAAGAGGGTCCCCCAACCTCAGATACGCAGTATTTT
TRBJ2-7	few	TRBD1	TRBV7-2	CASSLRAGTGSYEQYF	TGTGCCAGCAGCCTAAGAGCCGGGACAGGGTCCTACGAGCAGTACTTC
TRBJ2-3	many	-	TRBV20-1	CSATTSNTQYF	TGCAGTGCTACCACGTCTAATACGCAGTATTTT
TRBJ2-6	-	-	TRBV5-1	CARRVDSGANVLTF	TGCGCCAGGCGGGTGGACTCTGGGGCCAACGTCCTGACTTTC
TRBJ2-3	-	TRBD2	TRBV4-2	CASSQDVAGEDTQYF	TGTGCCAGCAGCCAAGATGTAGCGGGAGAAGATACGCAGTATTTT
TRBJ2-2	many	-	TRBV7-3	CASSTPGASNTGELFF	TGTGCCAGCAGCACCCCAGGGGCGTCGAACACCGGGGAGCTGTTTTTT
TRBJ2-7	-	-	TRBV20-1	CSAQFEPYEQYF	TGCAGTGCTCAGTTCGAGCCCTACGAGCAGTACTTC
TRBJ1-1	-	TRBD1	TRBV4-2	CASSRRTGGDTEAFF	TGTGCCAGCAGCCGCAGGACAGGGGGGGACACTGAAGCTTTCTTT
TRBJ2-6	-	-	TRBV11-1	CASSLVQGILTGANVLTF	TGTGCCAGCAGCTTAGTTCAGGGGATCCTTACTGGGGCCAACGTCCTGACTTTC
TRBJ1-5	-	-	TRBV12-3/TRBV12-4	CASSFLQGIVGQPQHF	TGTGCCAGCAGTTTTCTCCAGGGAATAGTTGGACAGCCCCAGCATTTT
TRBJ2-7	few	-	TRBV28	CASSFPATTTGHNSYEQYF	TGTGCCAGCAGTTTCCCAGCTACTACTACGGGACATAACTCCTACGAGCAGTACTTC
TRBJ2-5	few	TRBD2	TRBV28	CASRAGTSGRETQYF	TGTGCCAGCAGGGCCGGGACTAGCGGGAGGGAGACCCAGTACTTC
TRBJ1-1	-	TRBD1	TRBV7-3	CASTRTGGTEAFF	TGTGCCAGCACCAGGACAGGGGGCACTGAAGCTTTCTTT
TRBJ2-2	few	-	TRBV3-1	CASSITHSTRSGELFF	TGTGCCAGCAGCATAACACACTCGACTAGATCCGGGGAGCTGTTTTTT
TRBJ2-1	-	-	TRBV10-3	CAISEVLSSYNEQFF	TGTGCCATCAGTGAGGTCTTAAGCTCCTACAATGAGCAGTTCTTC
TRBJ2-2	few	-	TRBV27	CASSLLRERRGTGELFF	TGTGCCAGCAGTTTGCTTCGGGAGCGGAGGGGAACCGGGGAGCTGTTTTTT
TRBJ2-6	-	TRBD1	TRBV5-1	CASSSRGTGANVLTF	TGCGCCAGCAGCTCCAGGGGGACTGGGGCCAACGTCCTGACTTTC
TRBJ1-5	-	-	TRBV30	CAWSTRSDQPQHF	TGTGCCTGGAGTACGAGGAGCGATCAGCCCCAGCATTTT
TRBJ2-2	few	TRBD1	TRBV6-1	CASRRDRGNTGELFF	TGTGCCAGCAGAAGGGACAGGGGAAATACCGGGGAGCTGTTTTTT
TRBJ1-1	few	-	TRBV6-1	CASSGQVNTEAFF	TGTGCCAGCAGTGGACAGGTGAACACTGAAGCTTTCTTT
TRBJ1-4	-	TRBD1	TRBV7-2	CASSPGGRGLEKLFF	TGTGCCAGCAGCCCAGGGGGCAGGGGGCTTGAAAAACTGTTTTTT
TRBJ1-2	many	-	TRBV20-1	CSARHATNYGYTF	TGCAGTGCTCGACACGCTACTAACTATGGCTACACCTTC
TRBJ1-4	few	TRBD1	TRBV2	CASRLGTDNEKLFF	TGTGCCAGCAGACTAGGGACAGATAATGAAAAACTGTTTTTT
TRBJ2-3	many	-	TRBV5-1	CASSLGGRTDTQYF	TGTGCCAGCAGCTTAGGGGGGCGCACAGATACGCAGTATTTT
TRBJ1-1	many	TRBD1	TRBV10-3	CAIRQGTNTEAFF	TGTGCCATCAGACAGGGGACGAACACTGAAGCTTTCTTT
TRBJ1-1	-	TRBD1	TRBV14	CASSLQGISEAFF	TGTGCCAGCAGCCTACAGGGGATCAGTGAAGCTTTCTTT
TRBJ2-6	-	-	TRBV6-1	CASGGVVFSGANVLTF	TGTGCCAGCGGCGGGGTAGTTTTCTCTGGGGCCAACGTCCTGACTTTC
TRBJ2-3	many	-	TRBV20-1	CSAREASTDTQYF	TGCAGTGCTAGAGAGGCCAGCACAGATACGCAGTATTTT
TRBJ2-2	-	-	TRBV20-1	CSAIKGNARGELFF	TGCAGTGCAATCAAGGGCAACGCCCGCGGGGAGCTGTTTTTT